The next 4 T cell receptor beta chains were all read from a single sample in a study of T-cell reconstitution after alpha-beta-depleted transplantation in children. It was with unique molecular identifiers that the TCRbeta library was prepared. TCRdb re-derived calls from the PCR reads in MiXCR, one entry per CDR3 protein. The sample consists of more than 200,000 distinct CDR3 sequences, more than 20% of them appearing once. The sequenced sample was PBMCs, obtained before TCRalphabeta/CD19-depleted stem cell transplant. These receptors came from a girl aged 2 to 9 with Fanconi anemia, due to receive a stem cell transplant.

This clonotype occurred a few times. V usage is TRBV24-1 and J usage is TRBJ1-5, with unresolved D. Germline values: CDR1 KGHDR, CDR2 SFDVKD. V was clipped by 12 bases and J by 0 bases, with 17 bases between them. The CDR3 contains 15 residues. In DNA form, the CDR3 reads TGTGCCGCGGGCGGCGGAGTTTATAGCAATCAGCCCCAGCATTTT. This gives the protein CAAGGGVYSNQPQHF.

This clonotype showed up many times. The chain combines TRBV6-5 with TRBJ1-2, with TRBD1 as a possible D gene (5 bases). Germline V gene lookup returns CDR1 MNHEY and CDR2 SVGAGI. Trimming shortened V by 4 bases and J by 4 bases, and 16 bases separated the two germline ends. The length of the CDR3 is 15 residues. The CDR3 sequence: CASSSAGRVLYGYTF. CDR3 coding DNA: TGTGCCAGCAGTTCTGCAGGGAGAGTCCTCTATGGCTACACCTTC.

The chain links TRBV7-3 to TRBJ1-6; 8 nucleotides line up with TRBD1. V dropped 2 bases and J dropped 6; count of bases not matched to a gene: 3. The germline CDR1 and CDR2 sequences are SGHTA and FQGTGA. This CDR3 is built from 15 residues. The CDR3 protein is CASSLDRGINSPLHF. CDR3 nucleotide sequence: TGTGCCAGCAGCTTAGACAGGGGTATTAATTCACCCCTCCACTTT.

This clonotype was counted ten times or more. This chain links TRBV20-1 with TRBJ1-2, with 7 nucleotides matching TRBD1. From germline, CDR1 is DFQATT and CDR2 SNEGSKA (reference sequence). Trimming cost V 0 bases and J 0 bases; bases outside gene matches: 10. The CDR3 has 17 amino acids. The CDR3 coding sequence is TGCAGTGCTAGAGATGGGACAGCTCGCATAGCTAACTATGGCTACACCTTC. Translating gives CSARDGTARIANYGYTF.